This TCR beta chain was recorded in a study of control samples from healthy donors and cancer patients (TCRdb year 2020). Libraries were constructed by the immunoSEQ multiplex PCR assay. TCRdb obtained this table from immuneACCESS and retained in-frame rearrangements with V and J assigned. These tables miss some clones; where compared with another copy, unresolved V genes account for less than half of the shortfall, and the remainder is unexplained. A total of 98,000 or so clones appear in this sample, 75% to 85% of them only once. The ten largest clones capture about 10% of the sample. V loses 3 bases at its end and J loses 2 bases; junction bases beyond the gene matches: 4. Via the germline V gene (reference sequence), CDR1 is MNHEY and CDR2 SMNVEV. The CDR3 goes from the cysteine to the phenylalanine over 15 residues. Kept here is only the CDR3 DNA, which spans 45 bases and is read in frame from base 1.

Comment on this clone: The specificity of this receptor is unknown. No base quality values were provided; no much bigger clone lies one nucleotide off.

This chain joins TRBV27 to TRBJ2-7; TRBD1 fits 10 bases in the junction. The sequence was obtained from a woman aged 30 to 39 in good health. Material for sequencing was blood. The DNA is TGTGCCAGCAGTTTCCGCGGGACAGGGGCCTACGAGCAGTACTTC. This translates into CASSFRGTGAYEQYF.